What follows are 4 T cell receptor beta chains derived from one specimen sequenced in a study of a mutant IDH1 vaccine in newly diagnosed glioma. Specified time point: baseline, week 1 (first vaccination visit). The sample's treatment: pre-vaccination baseline after standard-of-care therapy. Produced via immunoSEQ multiplex PCR; TCRdb's table is partial and in-frame only. The profile shows roughly 70,000 clones, about 86% of them singletons. The sample here was peripheral blood mononuclear cells (PBMCs), taken from a glioma patient treated with radiotherapy, temozolomide or both. These TCRs come from a young woman with glioma. Some clones in this sample may be carry-over from other donors' samples.

The gene calls are TRBV30 and TRBJ1-2; no definite D call. The germline V gene has CDR1 GTSNPN and CDR2 SVGIG (reference sequence). V dropped 5 bases and J dropped 3 bases, with 7 bases sitting between them. The CDR3 contains 11 residues. The CDR3: CAWRVDYGYTF. The CDR3 nucleotides are TGTGCCTGGCGGGTTGACTATGGCTACACCTTC.

The chain joins TRBV15 to TRBJ1-3; D is unresolved. Trimming cost V 0 bases and J 6 bases, with 18 bases left between them. CDR3 length: 17 amino acids. Germline V gene sequence: CDR1 LNHNV, CDR2 YYDKDF (reference sequence). The CDR3 DNA reads TGTGCCACCAGCAGAGATCTCTCCCGGAGAGCTCCAAACACCATATATTTT. It is translated as CATSRDLSRRAPNTIYF.

The chain joins TRBV7-8 to TRBJ2-1, with a weak D call TRBD2 (5 bases). Deletions cut 4 bases from V and 7 bases from J, with 14 bases between. Per germline, CDR1 SGHVS and CDR2 FQNEAQ. The CDR3 is 14 amino acids. CDR3 DNA: TGTGCCAGCAGCTCCGGAGGAATTGGGAATGAGCAGTTCTTC. Residues: CASSSGGIGNEQFF.

This clone was recorded once. The chain combines TRBV5-1 with TRBJ2-1, with D tentatively TRBD2 (5 bases). With 0 bases removed from V and 7 bases from J, the gap between germline ends came to 5 bases. The CDR3 totals 12 residues. Germline CDR1 is SGHRS and CDR2 is YFSETQ. CDR3 nucleotide sequence: TGCGCCAGCAGCTTGGGCGGGAATGAGCAGTTCTTC. Amino acid sequence: CASSLGGNEQFF.